The present TCR beta chain was sequenced within a study of cytomegalovirus exposure and HLA in healthy donors. Primers: 60 Vbeta forward and 13 Jbeta reverse. Profiling relied on immunoSEQ multiplex PCR, and the TCRdb table lists in-frame clones only, not all of them. Here the sample spans roughly 63,000 clones, 60% to 80% being singletons. The sequenced sample consisted of PBMCs. The TCR comes from a middle-aged woman in good health and CMV-seropositive.

CDR3 in amino acids: CAMARTGTYEQYF. The CDR3 nucleotides read TGTGCCATGGCGAGGACAGGGACCTACGAGCAGTACTTC. V is TRBV7-9 and J is TRBJ2-7; 8 nucleotides agree with TRBD1. The germline gives CDR1 SEHNR, CDR2 FQNEAQ (reference sequence). After removal of 10 bases from V and 2 bases from J, the junction contained 7 bases not matched to a gene. The CDR3 extends over 13 amino acids.